A single sample gave rise to the 28 T cell receptor beta chains below, sequenced in a study of long-term antiretroviral therapy in people with HIV (dated by TCRdb to between 2020 and 2023). The immunoSEQ hsTCRB v3.0 assay was used at survey level resolution to sequence the TRB variable region. Held by TCRdb, this immuneACCESS table contains in-frame sequences only and omits some clones. Under half of the omission traces to an unresolved V gene where checked; the cause of the rest is unknown. The sample table holds about 34,000 clones, of which 87% were seen once. In total, the top ten clones hold 10% to 15% of the sample. The starting material was unsorted PBMCs, obtained 1.1 years after starting antiretroviral therapy. These receptor sequences come from a man aged 18 to 35 with HIV.

The chain couples TRBV10-3 to TRBJ1-2; no definite D call. V lost 0 bases, J lost 0 bases, and 5 bases lay in between. The CDR3 totals 14 residues. Germline-derived CDR1 and CDR2 are ENHRY and SYGVKD. The CDR3 protein is CAISESWTNYGYTF. The CDR3 nucleotides read TGTGCCATCAGTGAGTCGTGGACTAACTATGGCTACACCTTC.

There are a few counts of this clone. The V and J genes are TRBV7-3 and TRBJ2-7; the D gene is possibly TRBD2 (5 bases). The V gene lost 5 bases and the J gene lost 3 bases, with 8 bases spanning the gap. Germline values: CDR1 SGHTA, CDR2 FQGTGA. The CDR3 is 12 residues long. The CDR3 DNA reads TGTGCCAGCAGCCAAGGGAGCTACGAGCAGTACTTC. Its translation: CASSQGSYEQYF.

The rearrangement uses TRBV11-3 and TRBJ2-5; D may correspond to TRBD1 or TRBD2 (5 bases each). Trimming pared 5 bases from V and 5 bases from J, leaving 15 bases between. CDR3 length equals 14 residues. The germline V gene encodes CDR1 SGHNT and CDR2 YENEEA. In nucleotides, the CDR3 is TGTGCCAGCAGCGCCCCCGAGGGGCCTGAGACCCAGTACTTC. This gives the protein CASSAPEGPETQYF. The full variable domain, rest sourced from reference TRBV11-3 and TRBJ2-5, is EAGVVQSPRYKIIEKKQPVAFWCNPISGHNTLYWYLQNLGQGPELLIRYENEEAVDDSQLPKDRFSAERLKGVDSTLKIQPAELGDSAVYLCASSAPEGPETQYFGPGTRLLVL.

This chain uses TRBV18 with TRBJ1-2; TRBD1 aligns across 9 bases. Germline V gene data show CDR1 as KGHSH and CDR2 as LQKENI. This CDR3 is built from 14 residues. Losses at the gene ends were 2 bases for V and 4 bases for J; bases not matched to a gene: 2. The DNA for the CDR3 is TGTGCCAGCTCACCAACAGGGGGCGGCTATGGCTACACCTTC. It translates to CASSPTGGGYGYTF.

The CDR3 DNA sequence: TGTGCCAGCATCGGGAGTAGCTCCTACGAGCAGTACTTC. Its translation is CASIGSSSYEQYF. The rearrangement links TRBV6-5 to TRBJ2-7; D possibly corresponds to TRBD2 (6 bases). Between the trimmed V and J ends, which lost 7 bases and 0 bases, there was a span of 10 bases. This CDR3 comprises 13 residues. Germline lookup yields CDR1 MNHEY and CDR2 SVGAGI.

The J gene is TRBJ2-7, the V gene TRBV6-5; D ambiguous. The V and J ends lost 5 bases and 4 bases respectively, with 9 bases between them. Germline CDR1 MNHEY, CDR2 SVGAGI. This CDR3 region has 12 residues. The CDR3 here is CASSHGPYEQYF. The CDR3 region has the DNA TGTGCCAGCAGTCACGGACCTTACGAGCAGTACTTC.

A single count supports this clone. The chain uses TRBV28 and TRBJ1-2; 10 bases line up with TRBD1. The CDR3 covers 16 residues. V shed 8 bases and J 5 bases; nucleotides not matched to a gene: 14. Germline V lookup: CDR1 MDHEN, CDR2 SYDVKM. The CDR3 DNA reads as TGTGCCAGCGCTCGGGACAGGGGCCTCCCGCTGTATGGCTACACCTTC. Translation gives CASARDRGLPLYGYTF.

A word on this clone: Compared with germline, one end of the junction differs, possibly owing to a read error. This chain joins TRBV2 and TRBJ1-5; D may be TRBD1 (5 bases). Germline V gene sequence: CDR1 SNHLY, CDR2 FYNNEI. This CDR3 is built from 17 residues. The CDR3 spells CASREDSGRDSNQPQHF. The CDR3 region has the DNA TGTGCCAGCAGGGAAGACTCGGGGCGGGATAGCAATCAGCCCCAGCATTTT.

The chain joins TRBV29-1 to TRBJ2-1, with D maybe TRBD2 (6 bases). The V gene lost 3 bases and the J gene lost 1 base, with 7 bases spanning the gap. This CDR3 has 13 amino acids. Germline CDR1 reads SQVTM; CDR2 reads ANQGSEA. CDR3 in amino acids: CSVEGGSYNEQFF. In nucleotides, the CDR3 is TGCAGCGTTGAGGGGGGTTCCTACAATGAGCAGTTCTTC.

The chain combines TRBV28 with TRBJ1-1; D is unclear. V was pared by 6 bases and J by 5 bases, with 7 bases between. Germline V CDR1 and CDR2: MDHEN, SYDVKM. CDR3 length: 11 residues. The chain's CDR3 is CASRGLTEAFF. For the CDR3, the DNA is TGTGCCAGCAGAGGTTTAACTGAAGCTTTCTTT.

The chain joins TRBV30 to TRBJ1-3; 7 bases match TRBD1. V was clipped by 8 bases and J by 0 bases; unmatched bases: 10. CDR3 length: 15 residues. Germline V gene lookup returns CDR1 GTSNPN and CDR2 SVGIG (reference sequence). The CDR3 DNA reads as TGTGCCCATTGGGTAAACAGGGGCTCTGGAAACACCATATATTTT. Protein: CAHWVNRGSGNTIYF.

V is TRBV2 and J is TRBJ1-5, with no clear D. The CDR3 length is 14 residues. Germline V gives CDR1 SNHLY, CDR2 FYNNEI. The V and J ends lost 8 bases and 3 bases respectively, with 14 bases between them. For the CDR3, the DNA is TGTGCCAGCCATTACGGGGATCACAATCAGCCCCAGCATTTT. Protein product: CASHYGDHNQPQHF.

As DNA, the CDR3 is TGTGCCAGCAGCCGAGACAGGGGGCAAGGCGGGGAGCTGTTTTTT. Translation gives CASSRDRGQGGELFF. The V and J genes are TRBV5-4 and TRBJ2-2; TRBD1 aligns across 10 bases. The CDR3 runs 15 residues. Unmatched junction bases numbered 7, after V lost 4 bases and J lost 7 bases. The germline gives CDR1 SGHNT, CDR2 YYREEE (reference sequence). The full variable domain, in which reference TRBV5-4 and TRBJ2-2 provide the parts outside the CDR3, is ETGVTQSPTHLIKTRGQQVTLRCSSQSGHNTVSWYQQALGQGPQFIFQYYREEENGRGNFPPRFSGLQFPNYSSELNVNALELDDSALYLCASSRDRGQGGELFFGEGSRLTVL.

In its sample, this clone was seen a few times. CDR3 DNA sequence: TGTGCCAGCAGCGCTTTTACCCCGCCCCAGCATTTT. Translated: CASSAFTPPQHF. The chain has TRBV6-6 and TRBJ1-5, with D hard to call. The CDR3 extends over 12 amino acids. V was trimmed by 6 bases and J by 9 bases, leaving 12 bases between them. Germline V gives CDR1 MNHNY, CDR2 SVGAGI (reference sequence).

Written as DNA, the CDR3 is TGTGCCAGCAGCTCGCCGGGAAAGTCTAGCACAGATACGCAGTATTTT. The encoded protein is CASSSPGKSSTDTQYF. This chain connects TRBV7-3 to TRBJ2-3; D perhaps matches TRBD2 (5 bases). The CDR3 consists of 16 residues. The germline CDR1 and CDR2 sequences are SGHTA and FQGTGA. V was cut by 4 bases and J by 0 bases, with 14 bases left in between.

This sequence joins TRBV4-2 and TRBJ2-5, with D unclear. Germline V gene sequence: CDR1 LGHNA, CDR2 YNFKEQ. V lost 0 bases to trimming and J lost 9 bases, with 17 bases between them. The CDR3 has 15 residues. CDR3 coding DNA: TGTGCCAGCAGCCAAGATCTTGGTGGCCCCACGGCCCAGTACTTC. Protein sequence: CASSQDLGGPTAQYF.

This chain joins TRBV7-3 and TRBJ1-4, with a possible D match to TRBD1 (5 bases). This CDR3 spans 15 amino acids. V lost 5 bases, J lost 3 bases, and 13 bases lay in between. Germline values: CDR1 SGHTA, CDR2 FQGTGA. CDR3 in amino acids: CASSPRTWSNEKLFF. CDR3 DNA: TGTGCCAGCAGCCCCCGGACATGGTCTAATGAAAAACTGTTTTTT.

The gene calls are TRBV5-5 and TRBJ2-1, with D possibly being TRBD1 (5 bases). V dropped 0 bases and J dropped 0 bases, with 7 bases sitting between them. The CDR3 extends over 15 amino acids. Germline loops: CDR1 SGHKS, CDR2 YYEKEE (reference sequence). CDR3 DNA: TGTGCCAGCAGCTTGGACAGGAGCTCCTACAATGAGCAGTTCTTC. It codes for CASSLDRSSYNEQFF.

The chain employs TRBV5-1 and TRBJ2-3; TRBD2 aligns across 8 bases. V was clipped by 3 bases and J by 5 bases; unmatched bases: 5. Germline loops: CDR1 SGHRS, CDR2 YFSETQ. The CDR3 contains 14 residues. The CDR3 region has the DNA TGCGCCAGCAGCTATAGCGGGGACGTAGATACGCAGTATTTT. It codes for CASSYSGDVDTQYF.

The CDR3 loop reads CASSPGPRVGETQYF. DNA of the CDR3: TGTGCCAGCAGCCCCGGACCCAGGGTTGGGGAGACCCAGTACTTC. The chain links TRBV7-3 to TRBJ2-5; the D gene is possibly TRBD1 (5 bases). The CDR3 covers 15 residues. The germline gives CDR1 SGHTA, CDR2 FQGTGA. Deletions cut 5 bases from V and 5 bases from J, with 18 bases between. The full variable domain, completed using reference TRBV7-3 and TRBJ2-5, is GAGVSQTPSNKVTEKGKYVELRCDPISGHTALYWYRQSLGQGPEFLIYFQGTGAADDSGLPNDRFFAVRPEGSVSTLKIQRTERGDSAVYLCASSPGPRVGETQYFGPGTRLLVL.

V usage is TRBV7-2 and J usage is TRBJ2-5; D gene ambiguous. The V end was cut by 0 bases, the J end by 2 bases, with 7 bases between. Germline CDR1 SGHTA, CDR2 FQGNSA. The CDR3 loop spans 14 amino acids. This CDR3 reads CASSLAPPQETQYF. Written as DNA, the CDR3 is TGTGCCAGCAGCTTAGCCCCCCCTCAAGAGACCCAGTACTTC.

The chain recombines TRBV28 with TRBJ2-7, with unresolved D. The CDR3 has 16 residues. V lost 2 bases and J 4 bases, leaving 18 bases between the germline ends. Germline V gene sequence: CDR1 MDHEN, CDR2 SYDVKM. The chain's CDR3 is CASSLNSNSGSYEQYF. The CDR3 DNA reads TGTGCCAGCAGTTTAAACAGCAATAGTGGGTCGTACGAGCAGTACTTC. Looking up the rest from reference TRBV28 and TRBJ2-7 gives the full variable domain: DVKVTQSSRYLVKRTGEKVFLECVQDMDHENMFWYRQDPGLGLRLIYFSYDVKMKEKGDIPEGYSVSREKKERFSLILESASTNQTSMYLCASSLNSNSGSYEQYFGPGTRLTVT.

This clone was recorded only once. This chain joins TRBV7-2 and TRBJ2-1; TRBD2 matches at 12 bases. Germline V gives CDR1 SGHTA, CDR2 FQGNSA. This CDR3 has 17 amino acids. V lost 5 bases to trimming and J lost 5 bases; unmatched junction nucleotides: 10. Here the CDR3 DNA reads TGTGCCAGCAGCCTAAAGAGTCTAGCGGGAGGGGACAATGAGCAGTTCTTC. Its translation: CASSLKSLAGGDNEQFF.

The V gene is TRBV4-3, the J gene TRBJ1-4; D remains unclear. The V gene lost 7 bases and the J gene lost 5 bases, with 14 bases spanning the gap. The germline V gene encodes CDR1 LGHNA and CDR2 YSLEER. This CDR3 has 14 amino acids. CDR3 bases: TGCGCCAGCAAAACCGTCGTAGGAAATGAAAAACTGTTTTTT. Its translation: CASKTVVGNEKLFF.

CDR3 residues: CASSLVTGGGYTGELFF. CDR3 bases: TGTGCCAGCAGCTTAGTTACTGGAGGAGGATACACCGGGGAGCTGTTTTTT. V and J are TRBV7-6 and TRBJ2-2; perhaps TRBD2 as D (5 bases). CDR3 length: 17 amino acids. Deletions cut 1 base from V and 3 bases from J, with 15 bases between. CDR1 and CDR2 (germline): SGHVS, FNYEAQ. Complete variable domain (other parts from reference TRBV7-6 and TRBJ2-2): GAGVSQSPRYKVTKRGQDVALRCDPISGHVSLYWYRQALGQGPEFLTYFNYEAQQDKSGLPNDRFSAERPEGSISTLTIQRTEQRDSAMYRCASSLVTGGGYTGELFFGEGSRLTVL.

The chain carries TRBV5-1 and TRBJ2-5, with a possible D match to TRBD2 (5 bases). This CDR3 has 14 residues. V gave up 1 base and J gave up 5 bases, with 12 bases separating them. The germline V gene encodes CDR1 SGHRS and CDR2 YFSETQ. The chain's CDR3 is CASSLSGGFETQYF. CDR3 coding DNA: TGCGCCAGCAGCTTGTCAGGCGGGTTCGAGACCCAGTACTTC.

This chain joins TRBV6-1 and TRBJ2-7; 9 nucleotides agree with TRBD1. The CDR3 spans 15 residues. Germline loops: CDR1 MNHNS, CDR2 SASEGT. J gave up 6 bases and V 2 bases, and 8 bases lay outside the gene matches. The CDR3 protein is CASSEPIGTGREQYF. The CDR3 DNA sequence: TGTGCCAGCAGTGAACCTATTGGGACAGGGCGCGAGCAGTACTTC.

V usage is TRBV7-3 and J usage is TRBJ2-1; no reliable D call. Germline CDR1 and CDR2: SGHTA and FQGTGA. V lost 3 bases to trimming and J lost 4 bases, with 7 bases between them. There are 13 residues in the CDR3. The DNA of the CDR3 is TGTGCCAGCAGCTTTGAGGATTACAATGAGCAGTTCTTC. Its translation: CASSFEDYNEQFF.